This TCR beta chain was retrieved from a study of T cell clones after liver transplantation. Study at large: Pre-transplant mixed lymphocyte reactions yielded third-party-reactive TCRbeta sequences as comparators for graft-donor-reactive sequences.

The germline gives CDR1 SNHLY, CDR2 FYNNEI. The CDR3 sequence is 14 residues long. V shed 8 bases and J shed 1 base, with 12 bases lying between them. Profiling relied on immunoSEQ multiplex PCR, and the TCRdb table lists in-frame clones only, not all of them. Of just under 60,000 clones in the sample, around two thirds are singletons; the top ten hold approximately 2.6%. The sequences come from CD4+ T cells from blood, collected at the approximately 15-month timepoint. The V call is TRBV2, the J call TRBJ1-5; D unclear. The receptor was isolated from a human patient who received a liver transplant. Part of the T cells may come from the graft donor. The CDR3 loop is CASRREGSNQPQHF. CDR3 bases: TGTGCCAGCCGAAGGGAGGGAAGCAATCAGCCCCAGCATTTT.